This is a list of T cell receptor beta chains from one sample in a study of blood T cells in healthy people across ages. TCRdb passed the 5' RACE reads through MiXCR, listing each CDR3 protein once. Altogether about 1,500,000 distinct CDR3 sequences are present, 25% to 30% being singletons, with the ten largest covering 7.7%. The sequenced material came from blood. Receptor source: a woman in her 30s in good health. Both conserved end residues are part of each CDR3. The order of the fields is V gene, J gene, D gene, clone size, CDR3 DNA, CDR3 protein. A D gene is named only where the DNA matches it firmly. A clone size is listed for some rows: how often the clone was seen (once, few, many), or a class if it is expanded.

V gene: TRBV4-1
J gene: TRBJ2-4
D gene: NA
clone size: few
CDR3 DNA: TGCGCCAGCAGCCAAGATGCGGGGTTGAACATTCAGTACTTC
CDR3 protein: CASSQDAGLNIQYF

V gene: TRBV7-2
J gene: TRBJ2-7
D gene: NA
clone size: many
CDR3 DNA: TGTGCCAGCAGCTTACAACCCCTAGAGGGCGAGCAGTACTTC
CDR3 protein: CASSLQPLEGEQYF

V gene: TRBV4-2
J gene: TRBJ2-7
D gene: TRBD2
clone size: many
CDR3 DNA: TGTGCCAGCAGCCAAGCAAAGCGGGCTAGCGGAGTCGGTGGTTACGAGCAGTACTTC
CDR3 protein: CASSQAKRASGVGGYEQYF

V gene: TRBV27
J gene: TRBJ2-1
D gene: NA
clone size: NA
CDR3 DNA: TGTGCCAGCAGTTCCTCGCTCATCCCAGGGTTTAATGAGCAGTTCTTC
CDR3 protein: CASSSSLIPGFNEQFF

V gene: TRBV12-3/TRBV12-4
J gene: TRBJ1-1
D gene: TRBD1
clone size: few
CDR3 DNA: TGTGCCAGCAGTTTAGAGGGGGCGCGCTACACTGAAGCTTTCTTT
CDR3 protein: CASSLEGARYTEAFF

V gene: TRBV28
J gene: TRBJ2-1
D gene: NA
clone size: many
CDR3 DNA: TGTGCCAGCAGTTTACTACACGGGAGTGAGCAGTTCTTC
CDR3 protein: CASSLLHGSEQFF

V gene: TRBV28
J gene: TRBJ2-4
D gene: TRBD1
clone size: many
CDR3 DNA: TGTGCCAGCAGTTTATCGGGCAGGGGGACGGGAAACATTCAGTACTTC
CDR3 protein: CASSLSGRGTGNIQYF

V gene: TRBV30
J gene: TRBJ2-7
D gene: NA
clone size: NA
CDR3 DNA: TGTGCCGGGTCCCCTCTCTCCTACGAGCAGTACTTC
CDR3 protein: CAGSPLSYEQYF

V gene: TRBV6-5
J gene: TRBJ1-5
D gene: NA
clone size: few
CDR3 DNA: TGTGCCAGCAGTTCGGACCGGCATAGCAATCAGCCCCAGCATTTT
CDR3 protein: CASSSDRHSNQPQHF

V gene: TRBV20-1
J gene: TRBJ2-7
D gene: TRBD2
clone size: few
CDR3 DNA: TGCAGTGCCCGACTAGCGGGCCGGGAGGACTACGAGCAGTACTTC
CDR3 protein: CSARLAGREDYEQYF

V gene: TRBV14
J gene: TRBJ1-1
D gene: NA
clone size: few
CDR3 DNA: TGTGCCAGCAACCAAACAGCCGAAGCTTTCTTT
CDR3 protein: CASNQTAEAFF

V gene: TRBV12-3/TRBV12-4
J gene: TRBJ1-1
D gene: TRBD1
clone size: NA
CDR3 DNA: TGTGCCAGCAGTTTAGCCCGACAGGGGCACACTGAAGCTTTCTTT
CDR3 protein: CASSLARQGHTEAFF

V gene: TRBV5-1
J gene: TRBJ2-7
D gene: NA
clone size: few
CDR3 DNA: TGCGCCAGCAGCTTGGAGGCAGACTACGAGCAGTACTTC
CDR3 protein: CASSLEADYEQYF

V gene: TRBV9
J gene: TRBJ2-7
D gene: NA
clone size: many
CDR3 DNA: TGTGCCAGCAGCGTAGCGGGGACTACAGGGACCTACGAGCAGTACTTC
CDR3 protein: CASSVAGTTGTYEQYF

V gene: TRBV29-1
J gene: TRBJ1-2
D gene: TRBD1
clone size: NA
CDR3 DNA: TGCAGCGTCCGACAGGGAGGAGGCTTCACCTTC
CDR3 protein: CSVRQGGGFTF

V gene: TRBV7-2
J gene: TRBJ2-3
D gene: NA
clone size: many
CDR3 DNA: TGTGCCAGCAGCTTAGAATACGGGAGCGCCACAGATACGCAGTATTTT
CDR3 protein: CASSLEYGSATDTQYF

V gene: TRBV9
J gene: TRBJ2-7
D gene: TRBD2
clone size: many
CDR3 DNA: TGTGCCAGCAGCGTAGGGGCTAGCGGGAGCCCCGAGCAGTACTTC
CDR3 protein: CASSVGASGSPEQYF

V gene: TRBV12-3/TRBV12-4
J gene: TRBJ1-2
D gene: NA
clone size: many
CDR3 DNA: TGTGCCAGCAGCCGAAAATCCAGTTACTATGGCTACACCTTC
CDR3 protein: CASSRKSSYYGYTF

V gene: TRBV13
J gene: TRBJ2-1
D gene: NA
clone size: NA
CDR3 DNA: TGTGCCAGCAGCTCGGAGGGAAGAAAGCAGTTCTTC
CDR3 protein: CASSSEGRKQFF

V gene: TRBV5-1
J gene: TRBJ1-2
D gene: NA
clone size: many
CDR3 DNA: TGCGCCAGCAGCCGGCCTGGCCAAGATGGCTACACCTTC
CDR3 protein: CASSRPGQDGYTF

V gene: TRBV27
J gene: TRBJ2-4
D gene: TRBD2
clone size: NA
CDR3 DNA: TGTGCCAGCAGTAACTACGGACTAGCGGCCGGTTTTGAGCAGTACTTC
CDR3 protein: CASSNYGLAAGFEQYF

V gene: TRBV18
J gene: TRBJ2-1
D gene: TRBD1
clone size: NA
CDR3 DNA: TGTGCCAGCTCACCACAGGACAGGTCCTACAATGAGCAGTTCTTC
CDR3 protein: CASSPQDRSYNEQFF

V gene: TRBV12-3/TRBV12-4
J gene: TRBJ2-7
D gene: TRBD1
clone size: NA
CDR3 DNA: TGTGCCAGCAGTGGTCCAGGGACAGGGTCCTACGAGCAGTACTTC
CDR3 protein: CASSGPGTGSYEQYF

V gene: TRBV2
J gene: TRBJ1-2
D gene: TRBD1
clone size: NA
CDR3 DNA: TGTGCCAGCAGTGAAAGGGGACAGGGGCTCAACTATGGCTACACCTTC
CDR3 protein: CASSERGQGLNYGYTF

V gene: TRBV9
J gene: TRBJ2-7
D gene: TRBD2
clone size: few
CDR3 DNA: TGTGCCAGCAGCGTAGACGGGGGGCGAGCGGGAGGGATGGGCGAGCAGTACTTC
CDR3 protein: CASSVDGGRAGGMGEQYF

V gene: TRBV12-3/TRBV12-4
J gene: TRBJ2-7
D gene: TRBD1
clone size: few
CDR3 DNA: TGTGCCAGCAGTAACAACAGACAGGGGCGTGCCTACGAGCAGTACTTC
CDR3 protein: CASSNNRQGRAYEQYF

V gene: TRBV20-1
J gene: TRBJ1-5
D gene: NA
clone size: NA
CDR3 DNA: TGCAGTGCAAAGACGAGGACAGATAATCAGCCCCAGCATTTT
CDR3 protein: CSAKTRTDNQPQHF

V gene: TRBV5-1
J gene: TRBJ2-1
D gene: NA
clone size: many
CDR3 DNA: TGCGCCAGCACGGATCCCCAGGGGCGCAATGAGCAGTTCTTC
CDR3 protein: CASTDPQGRNEQFF

V gene: TRBV6-2/TRBV6-3
J gene: TRBJ2-1
D gene: NA
clone size: NA
CDR3 DNA: TGTGCCAGCAGTCTTGCGGCTTATGACAATGAGCAGTTCTTC
CDR3 protein: CASSLAAYDNEQFF

V gene: TRBV20-1
J gene: TRBJ1-5
D gene: NA
clone size: NA
CDR3 DNA: TGCAGTGCTAGAGCAGGGGACCCTTATATTCAGCCCCAGCATTTT
CDR3 protein: CSARAGDPYIQPQHF

V gene: TRBV29-1
J gene: TRBJ1-1
D gene: NA
clone size: few
CDR3 DNA: TGCAGCGCGGAACGGGGGGGCGGGTCTGAAGCTTTCTTT
CDR3 protein: CSAERGGGSEAFF

V gene: TRBV7-9
J gene: TRBJ2-6
D gene: NA
clone size: NA
CDR3 DNA: TGTGCCAGCGCCCCGGACGGTGGGGCCAACGTCCTGACTTTC
CDR3 protein: CASAPDGGANVLTF

V gene: TRBV28
J gene: TRBJ2-5
D gene: TRBD2
clone size: few
CDR3 DNA: TGTGCCAGCAGTGGTCTCCGGGCGGGGGGGCCACGTGAGACCCAGTACTTC
CDR3 protein: CASSGLRAGGPRETQYF

V gene: TRBV12-3/TRBV12-4
J gene: TRBJ2-3
D gene: NA
clone size: NA
CDR3 DNA: TGTGCCAGCAGAGGGCGACCAGATGTGGAGTATTTT
CDR3 protein: CASRGRPDVEYF

V gene: TRBV5-1
J gene: TRBJ1-2
D gene: NA
clone size: few
CDR3 DNA: TGCGCCAGCAGCTTGTACCCAGGCCCACGTCGCGGCTACACCTTC
CDR3 protein: CASSLYPGPRRGYTF

V gene: TRBV4-1
J gene: TRBJ2-3
D gene: NA
clone size: few
CDR3 DNA: TGCGCCAGCAGCCAAGTCAGCGGAACTAGCACAGATACGCAGTATTTT
CDR3 protein: CASSQVSGTSTDTQYF

V gene: TRBV20-1
J gene: TRBJ2-1
D gene: TRBD2
clone size: NA
CDR3 DNA: TGCAGTGCTAGAGTTGATGGGACTAGCGGTTGGTCCTACAATGAGCAGTTCTTC
CDR3 protein: CSARVDGTSGWSYNEQFF

V gene: TRBV6-5
J gene: TRBJ2-7
D gene: TRBD2
clone size: once
CDR3 DNA: TGTGCCAGCAGTTACTGGGGGGCACCTAGCGGGGGGACCAGCTCCTACGAGCAGTACTTC
CDR3 protein: CASSYWGAPSGGTSSYEQYF